This T cell receptor (beta chain) was recovered during a study of cytomegalovirus exposure and HLA in healthy donors. V lost 5 bases, J lost 9 bases, and 13 bases lay in between. Germline-derived CDR1 and CDR2 are SGHTA and FQGTGA. The CDR3 extends over 12 amino acids. PCR primers comprised 60 Vbeta and 13 Jbeta primers. As handled by the study authors: There were some 87 million unique TCR beta chains by a later count, and some 12 million of them were shared. This table comes from immunoSEQ multiplex PCR, and its TCRdb copy is limited to in-frame clones, with some not included. The V and J calls and clone size come from that table; D and trimming were worked out from the DNA. Here the sample spans 55,000 to 70,000 clones, roughly 74% being singletons.

The chain links TRBV7-3 to TRBJ1-1; D might be TRBD1 (5 bases). The sample was PBMCs. This TCR was recovered from an older woman in good health and CMV-seropositive. The chain's CDR3 is CASSAGQGKAFF. The CDR3 nucleotides are TGTGCCAGCAGCGCCGGACAAGGCAAAGCTTTCTTT.